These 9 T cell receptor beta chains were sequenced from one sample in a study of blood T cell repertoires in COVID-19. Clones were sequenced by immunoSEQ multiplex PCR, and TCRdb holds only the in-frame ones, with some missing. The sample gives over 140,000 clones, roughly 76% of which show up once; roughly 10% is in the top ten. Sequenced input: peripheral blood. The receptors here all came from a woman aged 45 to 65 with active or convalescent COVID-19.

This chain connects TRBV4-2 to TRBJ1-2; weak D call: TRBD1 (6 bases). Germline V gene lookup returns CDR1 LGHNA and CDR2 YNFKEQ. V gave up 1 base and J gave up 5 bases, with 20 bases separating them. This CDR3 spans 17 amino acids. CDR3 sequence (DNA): TGTGCCAGCAGCCAAGGGTGGATGTTGGACAGCGCGTATGGCTACACCTTC. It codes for CASSQGWMLDSAYGYTF.

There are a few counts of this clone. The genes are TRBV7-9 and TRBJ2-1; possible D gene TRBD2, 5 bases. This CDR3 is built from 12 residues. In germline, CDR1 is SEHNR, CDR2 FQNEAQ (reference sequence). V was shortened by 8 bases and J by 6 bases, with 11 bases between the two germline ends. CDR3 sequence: CASGEQVNEQFF. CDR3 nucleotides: TGTGCCAGCGGGGAGCAGGTCAATGAGCAGTTCTTC. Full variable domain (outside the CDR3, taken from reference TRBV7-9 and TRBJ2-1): DTGVSQNPRHKITKRGQNVTFRCDPISEHNRLYWYRQTLGQGPEFLTYFQNEAQLEKSRLLSDRFSAERPKGSFSTLEIQRTEQGDSAMYLCASGEQVNEQFFGPGTRLTVL.

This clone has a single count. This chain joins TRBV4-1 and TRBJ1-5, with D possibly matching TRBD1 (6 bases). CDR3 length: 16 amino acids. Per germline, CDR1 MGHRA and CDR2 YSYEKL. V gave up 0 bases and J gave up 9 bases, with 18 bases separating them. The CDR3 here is CASSQDDRTDLRPQHF. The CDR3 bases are TGCGCCAGCAGCCAAGATGATCGGACAGACCTTCGGCCCCAGCATTTT.

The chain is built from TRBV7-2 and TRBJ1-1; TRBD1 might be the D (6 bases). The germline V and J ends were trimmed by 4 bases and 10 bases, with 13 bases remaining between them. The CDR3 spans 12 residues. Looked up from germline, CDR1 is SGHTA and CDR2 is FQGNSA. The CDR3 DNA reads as TGTGCCAGCAGCTCAGGGGTTTTGGCAGCTTTCTTT. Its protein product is CASSSGVLAAFF.

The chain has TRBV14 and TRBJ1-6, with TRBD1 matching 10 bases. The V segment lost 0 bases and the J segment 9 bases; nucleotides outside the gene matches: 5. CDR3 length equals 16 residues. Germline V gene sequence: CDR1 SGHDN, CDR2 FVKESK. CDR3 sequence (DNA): TGTGCCAGCAGCCAAGAAAAGGGGACAGGGGTTTCACCCCTCCACTTT. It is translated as CASSQEKGTGVSPLHF. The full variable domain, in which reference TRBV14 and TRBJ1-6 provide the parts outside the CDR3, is EAGVTQFPSHSVIEKGQTVTLRCDPISGHDNLYWYRRVMGKEIKFLLHFVKESKQDESGMPNNRFLAERTGGTYSTLKVQPAELEDSGVYFCASSQEKGTGVSPLHFGNGTRLTVT.

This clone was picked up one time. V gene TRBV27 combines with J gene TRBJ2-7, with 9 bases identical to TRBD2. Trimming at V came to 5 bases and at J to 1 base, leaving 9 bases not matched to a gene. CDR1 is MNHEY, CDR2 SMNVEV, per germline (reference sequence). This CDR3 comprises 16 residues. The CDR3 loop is CASSQTGTSQSYEQYF. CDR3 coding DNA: TGTGCCAGCAGTCAAACCGGGACTAGCCAATCCTACGAGCAGTACTTC.

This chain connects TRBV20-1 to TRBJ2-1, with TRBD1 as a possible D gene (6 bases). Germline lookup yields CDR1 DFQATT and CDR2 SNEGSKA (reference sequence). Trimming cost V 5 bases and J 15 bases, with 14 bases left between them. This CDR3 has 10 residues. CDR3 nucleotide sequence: TGCAGTGCTGGACAGTCGCTAGGGTTCTTC. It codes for CSAGQSLGFF.

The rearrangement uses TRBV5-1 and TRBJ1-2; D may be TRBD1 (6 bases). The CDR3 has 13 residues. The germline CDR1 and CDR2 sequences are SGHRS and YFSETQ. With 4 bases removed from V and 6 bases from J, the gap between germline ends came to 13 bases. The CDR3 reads CASSQDSRHGYTF. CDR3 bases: TGCGCCAGCAGCCAGGACAGTCGCCATGGCTACACCTTC.

Here the CDR3 reads CASSKRQAQSGTEAFF. CDR3 sequence (DNA): TGTGCCAGTAGTAAACGACAGGCACAGAGTGGCACTGAAGCTTTCTTT. The rearrangement links TRBV19 to TRBJ1-1, with D perhaps TRBD1 (6 bases). V dropped 4 bases and J dropped 4 bases, with 19 bases sitting between them. The CDR3 is made up of 16 amino acids. Germline V CDR1 and CDR2: LNHDA, SQIVND (reference sequence).